One and the same sample provided the 7 T cell receptor beta chains below, sequenced in a study of T cells in Graves' hyperthyroidism and ophthalmopathy. Amplification yielded TCR beta CDR3 regions, with RNA transcripts as the source. The HTBI primer set drove a first-round RT-PCR of the TCR CDR3. Using its own MiXCR run on the multiplex PCR reads, TCRdb lists one record per CDR3 protein. The repertoire includes some 350,000 distinct CDR3 sequences, approximately 14% of them detected once, and around 30% sits in the top ten. The sample consisted of blood. These receptors all stem from a woman between 18 and 29 years old with Graves' hyperthyroidism that later progressed to Graves' ophthalmopathy.

This clonotype has a count of ten or more. The chain carries TRBV20-1 and TRBJ2-1; the D gene could be TRBD1 or TRBD2 (5 bases each). V shed 3 bases and J shed 7 bases, with 16 bases lying between them. This CDR3 spans 14 amino acids. Germline V gives CDR1 DFQATT, CDR2 SNEGSKA (reference sequence). The CDR3 spells CSARGVLGVNEQFF. For the CDR3, the DNA is TGCAGTGCTAGGGGGGTCTTGGGGGTTAATGAGCAGTTCTTC.

This clonotype came up many times. The chain joins TRBV2 to TRBJ2-2, with D perhaps matching TRBD2 (6 bases). This CDR3 has 14 amino acids. The V end lost 4 bases, the J end lost 6 bases, and 12 bases lay between the germline ends. In germline, CDR1 is SNHLY, CDR2 FYNNEI. The CDR3 nucleotides read TGTGCCAGCAGTGGGTCGGGGGAATCCGGGGAGCTGTTTTTT. This encodes CASSGSGESGELFF.

This clonotype was seen ten or more times. The chain recombines TRBV28 with TRBJ1-2; D call uncertain. V dropped 3 bases and J dropped 0 bases, with 8 bases sitting between them. The CDR3 has 14 residues. CDR1 and CDR2 from the germline V gene are MDHEN and SYDVKM. CDR3 DNA sequence: TGTGCCAGCAGTTTGGGAAAAGCTAACTATGGCTACACCTTC. It specifies CASSLGKANYGYTF.

This clonotype was found a few times. V and J are TRBV4-1 and TRBJ2-7; D is perhaps TRBD1 (5 bases). CDR1 is MGHRA and CDR2 is YSYEKL in the germline V gene. Trimming took 4 bases from V and 3 from J, leaving 16 bases between them. The CDR3 consists of 15 residues. CDR3 sequence reads: CASSPSRVPDYEQYF. CDR3 in DNA: TGCGCCAGCAGCCCCTCCAGGGTCCCCGACTACGAGCAGTACTTC.

At least ten counts were recorded for this clonotype. This chain uses TRBV7-2 with TRBJ2-7; 7 nucleotides match TRBD2. The CDR3 totals 14 residues. V lost 1 base to trimming and J lost 7 bases; unmatched junction nucleotides: 7. The germline V gene encodes CDR1 SGHTA and CDR2 FQGNSA. The CDR3 nucleotides read TGTGCCAGCAGCTTAGGCGGGGGAGTATTAGAGCAGTACTTC. Amino acids: CASSLGGGVLEQYF.

This clonotype was seen at least ten times. V gene TRBV9 combines with J gene TRBJ2-1; D unclear. V was pared by 3 bases and J by 0 bases, with 16 bases between. Germline loops: CDR1 SGDLS, CDR2 YYNGEE. CDR3 length: 17 amino acids. The CDR3 coding sequence is TGTGCCAGCAGCGGCTCCTCCGACCCGAGCTCCTACAATGAGCAGTTCTTC. This translates into CASSGSSDPSSYNEQFF. Based on the CDR3 plus reference TRBV9 and TRBJ2-1, the full variable domain is DSGVTQTPKHLITATGQRVTLRCSPRSGDLSVYWYQQSLDQGLQFLIQYYNGEERAKGNILERFSAQQFPDLHSELNLSSLELGDSALYFCASSGSSDPSSYNEQFFGPGTRLTVL.

Concerning this clonotype: A much larger clone sits a single nucleotide away, making a read error possible. The chain couples TRBV11-2 to TRBJ1-6; D call uncertain. This CDR3 has 15 residues. Germline V CDR1 and CDR2: SGHAT, FQNNGV. CDR3 DNA: TGTGTCAGCAGCGATCACTCATCACTTAATTCACCCCTCCACTTT. As protein: CVSSDHSSLNSPLHF.